Sequencing of this TCR beta chain was carried out in a study of T cell changes during pregnancy in multiple sclerosis. Per germline, CDR1 MNHNS and CDR2 SASEGT. This CDR3 region has 17 residues. The V end lost 1 base, the J end lost 0 bases, and 10 bases lay between the germline ends. Sequencing was performed with immunoSEQ multiplex PCR; in TCRdb, only in-frame clones are kept and a portion is missing. Altogether about 57,000 clones are present, 85% to 95% being singletons, with the ten largest covering less than 2%. The chain uses TRBV6-1 and TRBJ2-6; D uncertain. This TCR was recovered from a female donor with multiple sclerosis, enrolled in a pregnancy study. Sequences were derived from peripheral blood, sampled after pregnancy. The CDR3 DNA sequence: TGTGCCAGCAGTGAAGTGTATAGGAGCTCTGGGGCCAACGTCCTGACTTTC. Translation: CASSEVYRSSGANVLTF.